This T cell receptor beta chain was retrieved from a study of cytomegalovirus exposure and HLA in healthy donors. Findings of the study overall: There were around 160 TCR beta chains listed as cytomegalovirus-associated.

Generated by immunoSEQ multiplex PCR, the TCRdb table keeps only in-frame clones and is missing some. The sample lists under 200,000 clones, 80% to 90% occurring once. Per germline, CDR1 LGHNA and CDR2 YSLEER. The V gene lost 0 bases and the J gene lost 5 bases, with 19 bases spanning the gap. The CDR3 has 17 residues. Concerning this clone itself: The antigen remains unidentified.

This chain joins TRBV4-3 and TRBJ2-5; tentative D call: TRBD2 (7 bases). This receptor was obtained from a woman in her 30s in good health and CMV-seronegative. Sequenced: PBMCs. As DNA, the CDR3 is TGCGCCAGCAGCCAAGATAGGTACCGGGGGGCTAGGGAGACCCAGTACTTC. This sequence encodes CASSQDRYRGARETQYF.